Listed below are T cell receptor beta chains from one sample, sequenced in a study of T cells in Graves' hyperthyroidism and ophthalmopathy. Via MiXCR, TCRdb re-called the multiplex PCR reads, giving one row per CDR3 protein. Of 700,000 or so distinct CDR3 sequences listed, roughly 15% are singletons. What was sequenced was blood. Receptors originate from a man in his late teens or twenties with Graves' hyperthyroidism. Both conserved end residues are part of each CDR3. A D gene is named only where the DNA matches it firmly. Rows give clone size only sometimes, using once, few, many, or a class for an expanded clone.

>NA|TRBJ2-1|TRBV4-1|NA
CASSHGGRANEQFF
TGCGCCAGCAGCCACGGGGGGCGGGCCAATGAGCAGTTCTTC
>NA|TRBJ1-5|TRBV10-3|NA
CAIRRGRDQPQHF
TGTGCCATCAGGCGGGGAAGGGATCAGCCCCAGCATTTT
>NA|TRBJ2-7|TRBV28|NA
CASSLRQPYEQYF
TGTGCCAGCAGTTTACGGCAGCCCTACGAGCAGTACTTC
>many|TRBJ1-4|TRBV28|NA
CASMIRDGATNEKLFF
TGTGCCAGCATGATCCGGGACGGTGCAACTAATGAAAAACTGTTTTTT
>once|TRBJ2-6|TRBV20-1|NA
CSAPPGANVLTF
TGCAGTGCCCCCCCTGGGGCCAACGTCCTGACTTTC
>NA|TRBJ2-5|TRBV9|NA
CASSVGAGEGETQYF
TGTGCCAGCAGCGTAGGGGCAGGTGAGGGAGAGACCCAGTACTTC
>NA|TRBJ2-7|TRBV5-6|NA
CASSLGARTTYEQYF
TGTGCCAGCAGCTTGGGGGCCAGGACGACCTACGAGCAGTACTTC
>few|TRBJ1-4|TRBV5-1|NA
CASSLNPDSNEKLFF
TGCGCCAGCAGCTTAAACCCTGACAGTAATGAAAAACTGTTTTTT
>NA|TRBJ1-3|TRBV25-1|NA
CASRRASGNTIYF
TGTGCCAGCAGGAGGGCCTCTGGAAACACCATATATTTT
>few|TRBJ2-2|TRBV29-1|NA
CSVEDPGTRNTGELFF
TGCAGCGTTGAAGATCCGGGTACACGGAACACCGGGGAGCTGTTTTTT
>many|TRBJ2-7|TRBV7-8|TRBD2
CASSSLAGSYEQYF
TGTGCCAGCAGCTCGCTAGCGGGCTCCTACGAGCAGTACTTC
>many|TRBJ1-5|TRBV2|NA
CASSEAQGGYSNQPQHF
TGTGCCAGCAGTGAAGCACAGGGTGGGTATAGCAATCAGCCCCAGCATTTT
>many|TRBJ1-2|TRBV7-9|TRBD1
CASSPGTGTYGYTF
TGTGCCAGCAGCCCCGGGACAGGGACTTACGGCTACACCTTC
>many|TRBJ2-5|TRBV28|TRBD2
CASSLFPGTSGSETQYF
TGTGCCAGCAGTCTATTCCCGGGGACTAGCGGGAGTGAGACCCAGTACTTC
>many|TRBJ2-3|TRBV11-2|TRBD1
CASSRRQGWRDTQYF
TGTGCCAGCAGCCGCCGACAGGGATGGAGAGATACGCAGTATTTT
>many|TRBJ2-5|TRBV2|NA
CASSDTGAETQYF
TGTGCCAGCAGTGATACGGGGGCAGAGACCCAGTACTTC
>NA|TRBJ2-3|TRBV7-2|TRBD1
CASSRTGFRTDTQCF
TGTGCCAGCAGCCGGACAGGGTTCCGCACAGATACGCAGTGTTTT
>few|TRBJ2-7|TRBV20-1|NA
CSARSQGGDLRDEQYF
TGCAGTGCTAGGTCGCAGGGGGGGGACCTCCGGGACGAGCAGTACTTC
>many|TRBJ2-2|TRBV11-2|NA
CASSLDFQPRASGELFF
TGTGCCAGCAGCTTAGATTTCCAGCCAAGGGCGTCCGGGGAGCTGTTTTTT
>NA|TRBJ2-1|TRBV29-1|TRBD2
CSVLGGLAGRLQGNEQFF
TGCAGCGTTCTCGGTGGGCTAGCGGGACGTTTGCAGGGGAATGAGCAGTTCTTC
>many|TRBJ2-5|TRBV28|TRBD2
CASSSLMAGGETQYF
TGTGCCAGCAGTTCTTTGATGGCGGGAGGAGAGACCCAGTACTTC
>few|TRBJ1-5|TRBV2|NA
CASGKNDQPQHF
TGTGCCAGCGGAAAGAACGATCAGCCCCAGCATTTT
>NA|TRBJ2-3|TRBV28|TRBD1
CASSLRGGRDTQYF
TGTGCCAGCAGTTTAAGAGGGGGCAGGGATACGCAGTATTTT
>many|TRBJ1-2|TRBV2|TRBD1
CASRSGTGDGYTF
TGTGCCAGCAGATCCGGGACAGGAGATGGCTACACCTTC
>many|TRBJ2-5|TRBV20-1|NA
CSAASPDGGQETQYF
TGCAGTGCTGCGAGCCCAGACGGGGGACAAGAGACCCAGTACTTC
>NA|TRBJ2-7|TRBV11-2|NA
CASSLVSQGLSYEQYF
TGTGCCAGCAGCTTAGTCTCCCAGGGGTTATCTTACGAGCAGTACTTC
>many|TRBJ1-1|TRBV20-1|NA
CSAREIGGSTEAFF
TGCAGTGCTAGAGAGATTGGGGGGAGCACTGAAGCTTTCTTT
>NA|TRBJ1-1|TRBV4-1|TRBD1
CASSHLGTGFVLREGFF
TGCGCCAGCAGCCATTTGGGGACAGGGTTCGTTTTAAGGGAGGGTTTCTTT
>many|TRBJ1-1|TRBV28|NA
CASSLVVRSRTEAFF
TGTGCCAGCAGTTTAGTAGTCCGAAGTCGCACTGAAGCTTTCTTT
>NA|TRBJ2-3|TRBV6-1|TRBD2
CASSASGTSGRAGFGRDTQYF
TGTGCCAGCAGCGCATCCGGGACTAGCGGGAGGGCAGGATTCGGAAGAGATACGCAGTATTTT
>NA|TRBJ2-1|TRBV28|NA
CASGVGSSNEQFF
TGTGCCAGCGGGGTTGGTTCGAGCAATGAGCAGTTCTTC
>many|TRBJ2-3|TRBV7-9|TRBD1
CASSHGEQGGPTDTQYF
TGTGCCAGCAGCCACGGGGAACAGGGGGGACCCACAGATACGCAGTATTTT
>many|TRBJ2-1|TRBV20-1|NA
CSARTESSYNEQFF
TGCAGTGCTAGGACAGAAAGCTCCTACAATGAGCAGTTCTTC
>few|TRBJ2-7|TRBV2|TRBD2
CASSGLAGVGEQYF
TGTGCCAGCAGCGGACTAGCGGGAGTCGGAGAGCAGTACTTC
>many|TRBJ1-1|TRBV18|NA
CASSFGTQSNTEAFF
TGTGCCAGCTCGTTCGGAACACAGTCGAACACTGAAGCTTTCTTT
>few|TRBJ1-1|TRBV29-1|TRBD1
CSVDKTGGRTEAFF
TGCAGCGTTGATAAAACAGGGGGCAGGACTGAAGCTTTCTTT
>few|TRBJ2-1|TRBV20-1|TRBD2
CSAGMTSRYNEQFF
TGCAGTGCTGGGATGACTAGCAGATACAATGAGCAGTTCTTC
>NA|TRBJ1-5|TRBV6-1|NA
CASTGGGSNQPQHF
TGTGCCAGCACTGGGGGGGGTAGCAATCAGCCCCAGCATTTT
>once|TRBJ1-6|TRBV20-1|NA
CSRADYNSPLHF
TGCAGTAGGGCAGACTATAATTCACCCCTCCACTTT
>NA|TRBJ2-1|TRBV7-9|NA
CASSFTGREQFF
TGTGCCAGCAGCTTTACAGGGCGGGAGCAGTTCTTC
>NA|TRBJ2-7|TRBV20-1|NA
CSARQPVGRGNEQYF
TGCAGTGCCCGCCAACCTGTCGGCAGGGGTAACGAGCAGTACTTC
>NA|TRBJ1-3|TRBV29-1|NA
CSVEVEGYGNTIYF
TGCAGCGTTGAAGTCGAAGGGTACGGAAACACCATATATTTT
>many|TRBJ2-3|TRBV28|TRBD1
CASRAGTGGTDTQYF
TGTGCCAGCAGGGCCGGGACAGGGGGCACAGATACGCAGTATTTT
>NA|TRBJ2-7|TRBV5-5|NA
CASSAFMGFSNEQYF
TGTGCCAGCAGCGCGTTCATGGGGTTCTCTAACGAGCAGTACTTC
>many|TRBJ2-7|TRBV28|NA
CASQAGEGEQYF
TGTGCCAGCCAGGCAGGGGAGGGCGAGCAGTACTTC
>many|TRBJ2-2|TRBV28|NA
CASSPSGRATGELFF
TGTGCCAGCAGCCCATCGGGCAGGGCCACCGGGGAGCTGTTTTTT